Listed below are T cell receptor beta chains from one sample, sequenced in a study of blood T cells in healthy people across ages. MiXCR, applied by TCRdb to the 5' RACE reads, yields one record per CDR3 protein. Of about 670,000 distinct CDR3 sequences listed, approximately 40% are singletons. The sequenced sample was blood. Receptor source: a man older than 75 in good health. CDR3s include the opening cysteine and the closing phenylalanine or tryptophan. Fields, in order: V gene, D gene, clone size, J gene, CDR3 length, CDR3 protein, CDR3 DNA. A D gene is named only where the DNA matches it firmly. Size is stated for part of the rows, as once, few or many counts, or as a class when the clone is expanded.

TRBV14	NA	NA	TRBJ2-7	15	CASSQDLASPYEQYF	TGTGCCAGCAGCCAAGATCTAGCCTCCCCTTACGAGCAGTACTTC
TRBV5-1	NA	few	TRBJ2-1	14	CASSPPGTYNEQFF	TGCGCCAGCAGCCCCCCGGGGACCTACAATGAGCAGTTCTTC
TRBV4-3	NA	few	TRBJ2-2	15	CASSRRLSNTGELFF	TGCGCCAGCAGCCGTAGACTATCGAACACCGGGGAGCTGTTTTTT
TRBV28	TRBD2	once	TRBJ2-5	15	CASTSKGRAVETQYF	TGTGCCAGCACCTCCAAGGGGAGGGCCGTAGAGACCCAGTACTTC
TRBV24-1	NA	NA	TRBJ2-5	14	CATSDVDAEETQYF	TGTGCCACCAGTGATGTGGACGCAGAGGAGACCCAGTACTTC
TRBV29-1	NA	NA	TRBJ2-1	13	CSVRAGAYNEQFF	TGCAGCGTCCGAGCAGGCGCCTACAATGAGCAGTTCTTC
TRBV5-1	NA	few	TRBJ2-3	15	CASSLAGPTADTQYF	TGCGCCAGCAGCTTGGCGGGACCCACGGCAGATACGCAGTATTTT
TRBV20-1	TRBD1	few	TRBJ2-7	14	CSARTGGRGYEQYF	TGCAGTGCTAGAACAGGGGGAAGGGGCTACGAGCAGTACTTC
TRBV7-6	TRBD2	NA	TRBJ2-7	19	CASSPSRASGRRPPYEQYF	TGTGCCAGCAGCCCTAGTAGGGCTAGCGGGAGGCGGCCCCCCTACGAGCAGTACTTC
TRBV20-1	NA	few	TRBJ2-6	16	CSASEGPTSGANVLTF	TGCAGTGCTTCAGAAGGGCCTACCTCTGGGGCCAACGTCCTGACTTTC
TRBV15	TRBD1	NA	TRBJ2-2	17	CATSRGRRTGNTGELFF	TGTGCCACCAGCAGAGGTAGAAGGACAGGGAACACCGGGGAGCTGTTTTTT
TRBV3-1	NA	NA	TRBJ2-3	16	CASSQVSSIDTDTQYF	TGTGCCAGCAGCCAAGTAAGCAGTATTGACACAGATACGCAGTATTTT
TRBV12-3/TRBV12-4	NA	few	TRBJ1-2	13	CASHPGPQGGYTF	TGTGCCAGCCATCCAGGGCCCCAGGGTGGCTACACCTTC
TRBV29-1	NA	NA	TRBJ2-5	12	CSVWWTQETQYF	TGCAGCGTTTGGTGGACCCAAGAGACCCAGTACTTC
TRBV10-3	NA	NA	TRBJ2-5	12	CAISESGNEEYF	TGTGCCATCAGTGAGTCGGGAAACGAGGAGTACTTC
TRBV4-1	TRBD1	NA	TRBJ1-4	17	CASSQDMDRHPVEKLFF	TGCGCCAGCAGCCAAGATATGGACAGGCACCCGGTGGAAAAACTGTTTTTT
TRBV27	NA	NA	TRBJ1-6	13	CAGSLTMDSPLHF	TGTGCCGGCAGTTTAACTATGGATTCACCCCTCCACTTT
TRBV20-1	NA	NA	TRBJ2-3	13	CSARDPDRDTQYF	TGCAGTGCTAGAGATCCAGACAGGGATACGCAGTATTTT
TRBV7-2	NA	NA	TRBJ2-5	14	CASSLGNNQETQYF	TGTGCCAGCAGCTTAGGCAATAACCAAGAGACCCAGTACTTC
TRBV5-6	NA	NA	TRBJ1-3	17	CASSTLGGSSSGNTIYF	TGTGCCAGCAGCACCTTGGGTGGCAGCAGCTCTGGAAACACCATATATTTT
TRBV4-3	NA	NA	TRBJ1-1	16	CASSQDPRDGNTEAFF	TGCGCCAGCAGCCAAGATCCCAGAGATGGGAACACTGAAGCTTTCTTT
TRBV28	TRBD1	few	TRBJ2-7	16	CASSLGGTGGVYEQYF	TGTGCCAGCAGTTTAGGAGGGACAGGGGGAGTCTACGAGCAGTACTTC
TRBV10-2	NA	once	TRBJ1-1	14	CASSDARGACEVFF	TGCGCCAGCAGTGACGCCAGGGGCGCGTGTGAAGTTTTCTTT
TRBV15	TRBD2	NA	TRBJ2-5	17	CATSGSKLAGEEETQYF	TGTGCCACCAGCGGATCTAAACTAGCGGGGGAGGAAGAGACCCAGTACTTC
TRBV28	TRBD2	NA	TRBJ2-7	13	CASKASGRNEQYF	TGTGCCAGCAAAGCTAGCGGGAGAAACGAGCAGTACTTC
TRBV6-5	TRBD2	NA	TRBJ2-1	15	CASSRTSMGRGERFF	TGTGCCAGCAGTAGGACTAGCATGGGTCGTGGTGAGCGGTTCTTC
TRBV27	NA	NA	TRBJ2-1	17	CASSLYSATTEYNEQFF	TGTGCCAGCAGTTTATACTCCGCCACGACAGAGTACAATGAGCAGTTCTTC
TRBV6-2/TRBV6-3	NA	NA	TRBJ2-1	16	CASSYSGTTTFLEQFF	TGTGCCAGCAGTTACTCCGGGACAACCACATTCCTTGAGCAGTTCTTC
TRBV11-2	NA	few	TRBJ2-7	16	CASSLGIGGVTYEQYF	TGTGCCAGCAGCTTAGGGATCGGGGGTGTGACCTACGAGCAGTACTTC
TRBV20-1	TRBD2	few	TRBJ2-5	15	CSARGAGGTEETQYF	TGCAGTGCTAGAGGTGCGGGAGGGACGGAAGAGACCCAGTACTTC
TRBV10-3	TRBD2	few	TRBJ2-3	15	CAISEGAGDPDTQYF	TGTGCCATCAGTGAAGGGGCGGGGGACCCAGATACGCAGTATTTT
TRBV20-1	NA	NA	TRBJ2-5	15	CSAGIRGATYNEQYF	TGCAGTGCTGGAATCAGGGGGGCCACCTACAATGAGCAGTACTTC
TRBV6-1	NA	few	TRBJ1-5	18	CASSAPAGIPYSNQPQHF	TGTGCCAGCAGTGCCCCAGCGGGGATCCCCTATAGCAATCAGCCCCAGCATTTT
TRBV12-3/TRBV12-4	TRBD1	NA	TRBJ2-1	14	CASSFRDSYNEQFF	TGTGCCAGCAGTTTCCGGGACAGCTACAATGAGCAGTTCTTC
TRBV6-1	NA	NA	TRBJ1-5	15	CAGSQDSYSNQPQHF	TGTGCCGGCAGCCAGGACAGCTATAGCAATCAGCCCCAGCATTTT
TRBV9	NA	many	TRBJ2-5	16	CASSGRFGGKQETQYF	TGTGCCAGCAGCGGAAGGTTCGGGGGCAAGCAGGAGACCCAGTACTTC
TRBV9	NA	few	TRBJ2-1	14	CASSTPTSWNEQFF	TGTGCCAGCAGCACGCCGACTAGTTGGAATGAGCAGTTCTTC
TRBV6-4	NA	NA	TRBJ2-3	12	CASSAVSGTQYF	TGTGCCAGCAGTGCTGTTTCAGGTACGCAGTATTTT
TRBV20-1	NA	few	TRBJ2-3	16	CSARDPGQTLTDTQYF	TGCAGTGCTAGAGATCCCGGACAGACCCTCACAGATACGCAGTATTTT
TRBV12-3/TRBV12-4	TRBD2	few	TRBJ2-5	17	CASSLGLAGGYGETQYF	TGTGCCAGCAGTTTGGGACTAGCGGGAGGGTACGGGGAGACCCAGTACTTC
TRBV4-2	NA	NA	TRBJ2-5	15	CASSQGAINQETQYF	TGTGCCAGCAGCCAAGGGGCCATCAACCAAGAGACCCAGTACTTC
TRBV9	NA	NA	TRBJ2-1	15	CASSVNVGEYNEQFF	TGTGCCAGCAGCGTAAACGTCGGGGAGTACAATGAGCAGTTCTTC
TRBV2	TRBD1	few	TRBJ1-5	16	CTSSEGDRVGHQPQHF	TGTACCAGCAGTGAAGGGGACAGAGTAGGGCATCAGCCCCAGCATTTT
TRBV6-2/TRBV6-3	NA	few	TRBJ1-1	16	CASSFGRLPSSTEAFF	TGTGCCAGCAGTTTCGGCCGGCTTCCATCGAGCACTGAAGCTTTCTTT
TRBV7-8	TRBD1	NA	TRBJ2-4	13	CASSSQRQGRQYF	TGTGCCAGCAGCTCCCAGAGACAGGGAAGGCAGTACTTC
TRBV6-2/TRBV6-3	TRBD1	few	TRBJ2-6	18	CASSYRTGDHSGANVLTF	TGTGCCAGCAGTTACCGGACAGGGGACCACTCTGGGGCCAACGTCCTGACTTTC
TRBV12-3/TRBV12-4	NA	many	TRBJ2-3	12	CASSSERGTQYF	TGTGCCAGCAGTTCGGAACGGGGTACGCAGTATTTT
TRBV6-1	NA	few	TRBJ1-2	14	CASRPGEGVGGYTF	TGTGCCAGCAGGCCTGGTGAGGGAGTAGGGGGCTACACCTTC
TRBV20-1	NA	NA	TRBJ2-7	14	CSAPTRTAPYEQYF	TGCAGTGCTCCCACACGGACAGCCCCCTACGAGCAGTACTTC
TRBV20-1	TRBD2	few	TRBJ2-3	16	CSARDPTSGSTDTQYF	TGCAGTGCTAGAGACCCCACTAGCGGGAGTACAGATACGCAGTATTTT
TRBV4-3	TRBD1	few	TRBJ2-2	15	CASSQEGGRTGELFF	TGCGCCAGCAGCCAAGAAGGGGGCAGGACCGGGGAGCTGTTTTTT
TRBV29-1	TRBD2	few	TRBJ2-6	19	CSVEDRTASGRYGANVLTF	TGCAGCGTTGAAGATCGGACGGCCAGCGGGAGGTACGGGGCCAACGTCCTGACTTTC
TRBV7-2	NA	many	TRBJ2-5	12	CASSGLGETQYF	TGTGCCAGCAGCGGTTTGGGAGAGACCCAGTACTTC
TRBV4-3	NA	NA	TRBJ1-1	14	CASSQVAGRTEAFF	TGCGCCAGCAGCCAAGTGGCAGGGAGGACTGAAGCTTTCTTT